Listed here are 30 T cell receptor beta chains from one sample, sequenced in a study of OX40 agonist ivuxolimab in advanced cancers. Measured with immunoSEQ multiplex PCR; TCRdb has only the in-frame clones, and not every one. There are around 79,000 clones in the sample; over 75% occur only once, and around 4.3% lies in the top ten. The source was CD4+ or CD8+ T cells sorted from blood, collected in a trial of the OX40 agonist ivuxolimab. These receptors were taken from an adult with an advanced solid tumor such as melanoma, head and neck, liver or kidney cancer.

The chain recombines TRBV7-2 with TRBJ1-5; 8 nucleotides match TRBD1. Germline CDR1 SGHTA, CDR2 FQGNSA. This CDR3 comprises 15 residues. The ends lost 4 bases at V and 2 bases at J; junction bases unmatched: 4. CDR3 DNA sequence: TGTGCCAGCAGCTATGGACAGGGAGGCAATCAGCCCCAGCATTTT. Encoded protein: CASSYGQGGNQPQHF.

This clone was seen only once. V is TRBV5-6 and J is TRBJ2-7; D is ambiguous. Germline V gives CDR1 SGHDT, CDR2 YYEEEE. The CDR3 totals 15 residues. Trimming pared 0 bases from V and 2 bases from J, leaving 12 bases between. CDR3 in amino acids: CASSLGPTPTYEQYF. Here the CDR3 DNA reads TGTGCCAGCAGCTTGGGTCCCACCCCGACCTACGAGCAGTACTTC.

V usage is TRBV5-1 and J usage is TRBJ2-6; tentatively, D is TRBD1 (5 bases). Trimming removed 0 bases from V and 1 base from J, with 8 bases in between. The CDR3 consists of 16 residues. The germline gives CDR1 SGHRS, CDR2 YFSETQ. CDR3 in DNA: TGCGCCAGCAGCTTGGAGTCAGGGTCTGGGGCCAACGTCCTGACTTTC. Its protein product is CASSLESGSGANVLTF. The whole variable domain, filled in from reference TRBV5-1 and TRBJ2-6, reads KAGVTQTPRYLIKTRGQQVTLSCSPISGHRSVSWYQQTPGQGLQFLFEYFSETQRNKGNFPGRFSGRQFSNSRSEMNVSTLELGDSALYLCASSLESGSGANVLTFGAGSRLTVL.

The CDR3 region has the DNA TGTGCCAGTAGTTTACGGGGGCGAAGCACAGATACGCAGTATTTT. Protein: CASSLRGRSTDTQYF. The chain has TRBV19 and TRBJ2-3, with D perhaps matching TRBD1 or TRBD2 (6 bases each). Germline lookup yields CDR1 LNHDA and CDR2 SQIVND (reference sequence). V shed 5 bases and J shed 0 bases, with 12 bases lying between them. The CDR3 spans 15 residues.

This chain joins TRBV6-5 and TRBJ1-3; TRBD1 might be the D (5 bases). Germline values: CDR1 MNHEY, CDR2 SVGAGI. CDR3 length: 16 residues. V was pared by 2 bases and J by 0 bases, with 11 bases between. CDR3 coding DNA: TGTGCCAGCAGTTACAGCGGGGGGATCTCTGGAAACACCATATATTTT. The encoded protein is CASSYSGGISGNTIYF.

For the CDR3, the DNA is TGTGCCTGGGACAGGGGGTTGGAGACCCAGTACTTC. It yields the protein CAWDRGLETQYF. The rearrangement links TRBV30 to TRBJ2-5, with TRBD1 matching over 9 bases. Germline V gene data show CDR1 as GTSNPN and CDR2 as SVGIG (reference sequence). There are 12 residues in the CDR3. With V trimmed by 5 bases and J by 5 bases, 3 bases remained unmatched.

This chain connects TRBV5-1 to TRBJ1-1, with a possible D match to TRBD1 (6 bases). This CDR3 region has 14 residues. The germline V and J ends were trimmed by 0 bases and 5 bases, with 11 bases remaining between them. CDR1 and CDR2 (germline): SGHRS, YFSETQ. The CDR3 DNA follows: TGCGCCAGCAGCTTGGCAGGGGCTGGGACTGAAGCTTTCTTT. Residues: CASSLAGAGTEAFF.

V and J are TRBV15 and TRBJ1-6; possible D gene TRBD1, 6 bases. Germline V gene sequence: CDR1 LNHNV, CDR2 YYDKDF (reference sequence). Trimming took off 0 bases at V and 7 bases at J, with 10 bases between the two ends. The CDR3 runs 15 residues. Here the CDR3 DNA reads TGTGCCACCAGCAGAGAGGGACAACGAAATTCACCCCTCCACTTT. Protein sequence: CATSREGQRNSPLHF.

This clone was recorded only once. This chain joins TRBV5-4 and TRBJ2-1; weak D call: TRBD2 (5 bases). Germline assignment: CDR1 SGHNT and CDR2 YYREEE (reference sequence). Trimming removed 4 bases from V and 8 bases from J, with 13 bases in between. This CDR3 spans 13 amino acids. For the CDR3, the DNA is TGTGCCAGCAGCCAACCAAATAGCGATGAGCAGTTCTTC. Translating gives CASSQPNSDEQFF.

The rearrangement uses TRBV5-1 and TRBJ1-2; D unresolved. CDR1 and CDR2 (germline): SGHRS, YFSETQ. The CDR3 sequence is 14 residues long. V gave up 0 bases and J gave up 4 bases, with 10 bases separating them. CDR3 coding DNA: TGCGCCAGCAGCTTGGTTCAGGAGGGCTATGGCTACACCTTC. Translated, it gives CASSLVQEGYGYTF.

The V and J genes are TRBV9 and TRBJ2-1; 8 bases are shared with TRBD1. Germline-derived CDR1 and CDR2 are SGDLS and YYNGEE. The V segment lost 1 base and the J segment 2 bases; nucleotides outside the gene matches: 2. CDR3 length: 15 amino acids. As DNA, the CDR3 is TGTGCCAGCAGCGTACAGGGGGCAACCTACAATGAGCAGTTCTTC. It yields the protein CASSVQGATYNEQFF.

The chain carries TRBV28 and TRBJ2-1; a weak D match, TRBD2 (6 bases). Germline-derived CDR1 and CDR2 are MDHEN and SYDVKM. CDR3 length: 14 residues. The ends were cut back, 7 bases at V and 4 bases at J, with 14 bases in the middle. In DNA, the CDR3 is TGTGCCAGCACGCGGGGCGGGTTTTACAATGAGCAGTTCTTC. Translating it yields CASTRGGFYNEQFF.

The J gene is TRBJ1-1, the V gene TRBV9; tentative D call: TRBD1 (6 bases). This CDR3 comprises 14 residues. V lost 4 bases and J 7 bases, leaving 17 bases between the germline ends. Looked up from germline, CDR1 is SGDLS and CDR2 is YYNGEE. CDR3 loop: CASSPGAQPDEAFF. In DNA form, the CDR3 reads TGTGCCAGCAGCCCAGGGGCACAGCCGGATGAAGCTTTCTTT. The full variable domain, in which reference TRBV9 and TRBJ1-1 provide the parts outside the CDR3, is DSGVTQTPKHLITATGQRVTLRCSPRSGDLSVYWYQQSLDQGLQFLIQYYNGEERAKGNILERFSAQQFPDLHSELNLSSLELGDSALYFCASSPGAQPDEAFFGQGTRLTVV.

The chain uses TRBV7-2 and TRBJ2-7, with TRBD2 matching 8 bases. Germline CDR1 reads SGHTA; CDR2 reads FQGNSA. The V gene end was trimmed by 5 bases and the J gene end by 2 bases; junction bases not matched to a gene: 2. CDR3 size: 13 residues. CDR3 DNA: TGTGCCAGCAGCCTTAGCGGGACCTACGAGCAGTACTTC. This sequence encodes CASSLSGTYEQYF.

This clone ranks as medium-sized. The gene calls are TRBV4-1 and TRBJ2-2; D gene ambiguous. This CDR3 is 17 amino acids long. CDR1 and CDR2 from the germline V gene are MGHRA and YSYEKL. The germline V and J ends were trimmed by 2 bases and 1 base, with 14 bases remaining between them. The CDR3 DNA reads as TGCGCCAGCAGCCAACTCGATATGGGATTGAACACCGGGGAGCTGTTTTTT. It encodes CASSQLDMGLNTGELFF.

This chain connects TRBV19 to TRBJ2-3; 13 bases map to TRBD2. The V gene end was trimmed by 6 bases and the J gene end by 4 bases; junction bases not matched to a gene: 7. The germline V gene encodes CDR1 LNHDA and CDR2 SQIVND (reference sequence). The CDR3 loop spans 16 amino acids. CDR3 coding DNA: TGTGCCAGTAGCCACTCAACTAGCGGGAGGGCAGATACGCAGTATTTT. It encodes CASSHSTSGRADTQYF.

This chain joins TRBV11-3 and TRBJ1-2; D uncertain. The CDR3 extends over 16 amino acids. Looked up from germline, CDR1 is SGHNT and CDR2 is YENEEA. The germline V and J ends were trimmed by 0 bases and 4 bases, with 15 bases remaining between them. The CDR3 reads CASSLDVGALPYGYTF. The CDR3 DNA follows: TGTGCCAGCAGCTTAGATGTTGGAGCGTTGCCCTATGGCTACACCTTC.

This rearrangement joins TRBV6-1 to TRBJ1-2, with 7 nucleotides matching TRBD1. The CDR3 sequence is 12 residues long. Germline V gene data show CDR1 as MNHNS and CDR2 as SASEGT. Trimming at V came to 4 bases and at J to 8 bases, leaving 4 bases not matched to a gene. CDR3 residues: CASSAGGYGYTF. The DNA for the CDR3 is TGTGCCAGCAGTGCAGGGGGATACGGCTACACCTTC.

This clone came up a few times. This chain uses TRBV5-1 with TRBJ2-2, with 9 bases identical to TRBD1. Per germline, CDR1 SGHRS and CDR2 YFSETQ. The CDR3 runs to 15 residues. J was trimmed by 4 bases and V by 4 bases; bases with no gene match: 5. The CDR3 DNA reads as TGCGCCAGCAGCACGGGACAGGGATCCACCGGGGAGCTGTTTTTT. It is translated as CASSTGQGSTGELFF.

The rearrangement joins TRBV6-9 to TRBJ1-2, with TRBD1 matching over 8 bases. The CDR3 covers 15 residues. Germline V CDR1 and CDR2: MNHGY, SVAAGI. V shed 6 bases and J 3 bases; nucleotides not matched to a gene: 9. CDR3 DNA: TGTGCCAGCAGCACGGGGGCAGGGGGCGACTATGGCTACACCTTC. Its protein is CASSTGAGGDYGYTF.

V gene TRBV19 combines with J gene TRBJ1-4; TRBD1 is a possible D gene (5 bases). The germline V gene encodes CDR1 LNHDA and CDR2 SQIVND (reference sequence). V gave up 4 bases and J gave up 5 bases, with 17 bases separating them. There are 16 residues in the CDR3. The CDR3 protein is CASSKRLGGENEKLFF. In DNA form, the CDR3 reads TGTGCCAGTAGTAAGCGCCTGGGAGGGGAAAATGAAAAACTGTTTTTT.

The DNA of the CDR3 is TGTGCCAGTACCCCCCCGGGGGATAGTCAGCCCCAGCATTTT. Translated, it gives CASTPPGDSQPQHF. J is TRBJ1-5 and V is TRBV19; TRBD1 is a possible D gene (5 bases). With 7 bases removed from V and 6 bases from J, the gap between germline ends came to 16 bases. The CDR3 runs 14 residues. Germline CDR1 and CDR2: LNHDA and SQIVND (reference sequence).

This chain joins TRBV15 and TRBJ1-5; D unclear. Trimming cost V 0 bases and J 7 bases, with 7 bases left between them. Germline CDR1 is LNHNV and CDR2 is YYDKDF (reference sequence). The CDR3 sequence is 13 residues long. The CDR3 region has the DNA TGTGCCACCAGCAGAGATAGTCACCAGCCCCAGCATTTT. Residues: CATSRDSHQPQHF.

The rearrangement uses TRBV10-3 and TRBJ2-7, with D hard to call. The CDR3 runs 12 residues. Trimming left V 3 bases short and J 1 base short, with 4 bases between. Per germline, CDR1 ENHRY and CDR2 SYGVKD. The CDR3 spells CAISDGSYEQYF. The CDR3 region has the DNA TGTGCCATCAGTGATGGGTCCTACGAGCAGTACTTC.

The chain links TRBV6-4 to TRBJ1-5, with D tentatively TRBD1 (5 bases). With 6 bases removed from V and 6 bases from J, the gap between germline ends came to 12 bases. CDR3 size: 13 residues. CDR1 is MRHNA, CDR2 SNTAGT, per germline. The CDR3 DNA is TGTGCCAGCAGCCCCCAGGGCCTTCAGCCCCAGCATTTT. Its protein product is CASSPQGLQPQHF.

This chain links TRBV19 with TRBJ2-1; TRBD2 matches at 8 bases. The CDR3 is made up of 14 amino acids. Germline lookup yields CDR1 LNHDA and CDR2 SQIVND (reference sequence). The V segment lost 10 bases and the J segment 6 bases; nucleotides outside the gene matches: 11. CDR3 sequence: CATQRAGDFNEQFF. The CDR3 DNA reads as TGTGCCACTCAACGAGCGGGAGACTTCAATGAGCAGTTCTTC.

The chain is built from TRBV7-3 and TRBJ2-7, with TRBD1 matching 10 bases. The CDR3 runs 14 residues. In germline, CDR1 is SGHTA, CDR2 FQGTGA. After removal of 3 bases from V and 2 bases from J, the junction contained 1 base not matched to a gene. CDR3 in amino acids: CASSLGTGAYEQYF. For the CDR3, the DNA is TGTGCCAGCAGCTTGGGGACAGGGGCCTACGAGCAGTACTTC. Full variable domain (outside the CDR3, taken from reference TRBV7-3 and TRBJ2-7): GAGVSQTPSNKVTEKGKYVELRCDPISGHTALYWYRQSLGQGPEFLIYFQGTGAADDSGLPNDRFFAVRPEGSVSTLKIQRTERGDSAVYLCASSLGTGAYEQYFGPGTRLTVT.

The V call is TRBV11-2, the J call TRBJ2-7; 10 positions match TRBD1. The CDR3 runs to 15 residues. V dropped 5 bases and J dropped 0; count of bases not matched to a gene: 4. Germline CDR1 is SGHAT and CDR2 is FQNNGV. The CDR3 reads CASSTRQGASYEQYF. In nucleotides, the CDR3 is TGTGCCAGCAGCACGAGACAGGGGGCCTCCTACGAGCAGTACTTC.

This chain's CDR3 is CASSFGQGGTDTQYF. The CDR3 coding sequence is TGTGCCAGCAGCTTCGGACAGGGAGGCACAGATACGCAGTATTTT. This chain joins TRBV7-9 and TRBJ2-3; TRBD1 aligns across 8 bases. Germline assignment: CDR1 SEHNR and CDR2 FQNEAQ (reference sequence). V lost 3 bases, J lost 1 base, and 3 bases stayed unmatched. CDR3 size: 15 residues.

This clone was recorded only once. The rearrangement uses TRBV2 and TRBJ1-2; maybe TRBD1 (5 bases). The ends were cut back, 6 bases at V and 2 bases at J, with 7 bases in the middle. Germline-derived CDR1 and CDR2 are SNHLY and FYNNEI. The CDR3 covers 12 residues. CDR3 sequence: CASRGDNYGYTF. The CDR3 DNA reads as TGTGCCAGCAGGGGGGACAACTATGGCTACACCTTC. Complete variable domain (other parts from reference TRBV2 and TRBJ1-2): EPEVTQTPSHQVTQMGQEVILRCVPISNHLYFYWYRQILGQKVEFLVSFYNNEISEKSEIFDDQFSVERPDGSNFTLKIRSTKLEDSAMYFCASRGDNYGYTFGSGTRLTVV.